The rows below give T cell receptor beta chains drawn from one sample of a study of shared clonotypes between healthy human individuals. This table comes from immunoSEQ multiplex PCR, and its TCRdb copy is limited to in-frame clones, with some not included. This sample has about 2,500,000 clones, with more than 90% found just once. The specimen sequenced was naive CD4+ T cells sorted from blood. These TCRs come from a man between 18 and 29 years old in good health. The CDR3 runs from the conserved cysteine through the conserved F or W. D genes are given only for firm matches. Rows may omit the clone size; those that give it use once, few, many or a size class.

clone_size	v_call	j_call	d_call	cdr3_nt	cdr3_aa
-	TRBV28	TRBJ1-6	TRBD1	TGTGCCAGCAGTTGGGGTCGGCAGGGGGCGTCGTATAATTCACCCCTCCACTTT	CASSWGRQGASYNSPLHF
-	TRBV7-9	TRBJ2-1	TRBD2	TGTGCCAGCAGTCAAGGGACTAGCGGGGTAAATGAGCAGTTCTTC	CASSQGTSGVNEQFF
once	TRBV10-3	TRBJ2-5	TRBD2	TGTGCCATCAGTGAGTCGACTAGCGGAAGTCGCGAGACCCAGTACTTC	CAISESTSGSRETQYF
-	TRBV7-3	TRBJ2-3	TRBD1	TGTGCCAGCAGCCCCACAGGGGAAAAAACAGATACGCAGTATTTT	CASSPTGEKTDTQYF
-	TRBV28	TRBJ1-5	TRBD1	TGTGCCAGCAGTCCTGGGACAGTCAATCAGCCCCAGCATTTT	CASSPGTVNQPQHF
-	TRBV30	TRBJ1-1	-	TGTGCCTGGAGTGTATCGGGGCCTCACACTGAAGCTTTCTTT	CAWSVSGPHTEAFF
-	TRBV5-4	TRBJ1-6	-	TGTGCCAGCAGCTTGGCCTGGACAGAAAATAATTCACCCCTCCACTTT	CASSLAWTENNSPLHF
-	TRBV19	TRBJ2-2	TRBD1	TGTGCCAGTAGGTCGGCAGGGGGCACCGGGGAGCTGTTTTTT	CASRSAGGTGELFF
-	TRBV5-1	TRBJ2-2	-	TGCGCCAGCAGCTCGACACCCCAGTATGGGAGGCTGTTTTTT	CASSSTPQYGRLFF
-	TRBV2	TRBJ2-7	TRBD2	TGTGCCAGCAGTGAAGCGAGGACTAGCTCCTACGAGCAGTACTTC	CASSEARTSSYEQYF
-	TRBV6-6	TRBJ1-3	TRBD1	TGTGCCAGCAGAGGGACAGGCAGCGCTGGAAACACCATATATTTT	CASRGTGSAGNTIYF
-	TRBV2	TRBJ2-2	-	TGTGCCAGCAGTGAAAGGGTGACAGGCCTTAACACCGGGGAGCTGTTTTTT	CASSERVTGLNTGELFF
-	TRBV6-1	TRBJ1-5	-	TGTGCCAGCAGTGAAAATCGGGGTTTGGGCAATCAGCCCCAGCATTTT	CASSENRGLGNQPQHF
once	TRBV5-6	TRBJ2-1	TRBD1	TGTGCCAGCAGCCGAGACAGGGGGGCGTACAATGAGCAGTTCTTC	CASSRDRGAYNEQFF
-	TRBV5-4	TRBJ1-3	-	TGTGCCAGCAGCTTGGCTGGAGCTGCTGGAAACACCATATATTTT	CASSLAGAAGNTIYF